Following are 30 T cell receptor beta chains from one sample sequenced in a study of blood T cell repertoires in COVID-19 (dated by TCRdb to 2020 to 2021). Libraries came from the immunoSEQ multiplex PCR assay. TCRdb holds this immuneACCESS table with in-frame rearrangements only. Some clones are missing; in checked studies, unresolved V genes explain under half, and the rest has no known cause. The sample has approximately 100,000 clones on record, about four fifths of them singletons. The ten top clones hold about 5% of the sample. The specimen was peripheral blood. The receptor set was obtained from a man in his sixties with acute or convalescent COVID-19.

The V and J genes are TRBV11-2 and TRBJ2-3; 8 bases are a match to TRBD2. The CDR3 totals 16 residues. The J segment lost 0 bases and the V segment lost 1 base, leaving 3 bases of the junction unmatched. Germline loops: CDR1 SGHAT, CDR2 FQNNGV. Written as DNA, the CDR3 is TGTGCCAGCAGCTTAGGTGCGGGAGGCAGCACAGATACGCAGTATTTT. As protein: CASSLGAGGSTDTQYF. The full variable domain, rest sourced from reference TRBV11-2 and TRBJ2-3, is EAGVAQSPRYKIIEKRQSVAFWCNPISGHATLYWYQQILGQGPKLLIQFQNNGVVDDSQLPKDRFSAERLKGVDSTLKIQPAKLEDSAVYLCASSLGAGGSTDTQYFGPGTRLTVL.

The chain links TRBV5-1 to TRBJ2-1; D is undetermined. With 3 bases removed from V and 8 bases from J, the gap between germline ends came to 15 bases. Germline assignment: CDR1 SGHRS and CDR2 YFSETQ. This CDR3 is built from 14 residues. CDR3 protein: CASSSGDELHEQFF. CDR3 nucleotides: TGCGCCAGCAGCTCCGGAGATGAACTTCATGAGCAGTTCTTC.

The CDR3 reads CASSLTGQGAFDGYTF. The CDR3, as DNA: TGTGCCAGCAGCTTAACGGGGCAGGGGGCATTTGATGGCTACACCTTC. The chain joins TRBV7-3 to TRBJ1-2; TRBD1 aligns across 8 bases. Germline V gene lookup returns CDR1 SGHTA and CDR2 FQGTGA. V trimming: 0 bases; J trimming: 6 bases; junction bases outside the gene matches: 9. This CDR3 spans 16 amino acids. Variable domain in full (rest from reference TRBV7-3 and TRBJ1-2): GAGVSQTPSNKVTEKGKYVELRCDPISGHTALYWYRQSLGQGPEFLIYFQGTGAADDSGLPNDRFFAVRPEGSVSTLKIQRTERGDSAVYLCASSLTGQGAFDGYTFGSGTRLTVV.

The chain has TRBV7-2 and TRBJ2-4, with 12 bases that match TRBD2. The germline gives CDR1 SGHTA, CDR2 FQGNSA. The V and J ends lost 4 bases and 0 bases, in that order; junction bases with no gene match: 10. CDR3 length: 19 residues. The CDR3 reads CASSSRLAGDALAKNIQYF. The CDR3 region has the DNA TGTGCCAGCAGCTCCAGACTAGCGGGGGACGCTTTAGCCAAAAACATTCAGTACTTC. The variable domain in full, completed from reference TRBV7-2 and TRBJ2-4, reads GAGVSQSPSNKVTEKGKDVELRCDPISGHTALYWYRQSLGQGLEFLIYFQGNSAPDKSGLPSDRFSAERTGGSVSTLTIQRTQQEDSAVYLCASSSRLAGDALAKNIQYFGAGTRLSVL.

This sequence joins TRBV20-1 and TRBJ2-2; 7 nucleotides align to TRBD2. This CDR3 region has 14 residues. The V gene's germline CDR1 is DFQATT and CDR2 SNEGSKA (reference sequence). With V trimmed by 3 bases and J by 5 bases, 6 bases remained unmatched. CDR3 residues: CSASGRARTGELFF. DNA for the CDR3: TGCAGTGCTAGTGGGAGGGCCAGGACCGGGGAGCTGTTTTTT.

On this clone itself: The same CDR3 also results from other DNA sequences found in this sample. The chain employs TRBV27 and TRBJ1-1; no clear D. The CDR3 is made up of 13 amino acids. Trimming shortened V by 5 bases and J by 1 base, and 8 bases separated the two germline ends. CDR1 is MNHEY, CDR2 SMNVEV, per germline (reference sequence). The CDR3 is CASSLRENTEAFF. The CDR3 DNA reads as TGTGCCAGCAGTCTACGGGAGAACACTGAAGCTTTCTTT.

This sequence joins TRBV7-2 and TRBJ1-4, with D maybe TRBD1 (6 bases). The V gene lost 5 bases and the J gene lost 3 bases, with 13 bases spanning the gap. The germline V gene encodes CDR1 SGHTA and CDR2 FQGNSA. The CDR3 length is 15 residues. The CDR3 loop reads CASSPRWGPNEKLFF. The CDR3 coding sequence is TGTGCCAGCAGCCCCCGGTGGGGGCCTAATGAAAAACTGTTTTTT.

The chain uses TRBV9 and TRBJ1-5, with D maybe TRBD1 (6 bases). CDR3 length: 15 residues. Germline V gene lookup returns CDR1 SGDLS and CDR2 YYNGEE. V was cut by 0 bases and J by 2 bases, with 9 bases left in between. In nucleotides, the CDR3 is TGTGCCAGCAGCGTAGAGGGGGATGGCAATCAGCCCCAGCATTTT. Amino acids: CASSVEGDGNQPQHF.

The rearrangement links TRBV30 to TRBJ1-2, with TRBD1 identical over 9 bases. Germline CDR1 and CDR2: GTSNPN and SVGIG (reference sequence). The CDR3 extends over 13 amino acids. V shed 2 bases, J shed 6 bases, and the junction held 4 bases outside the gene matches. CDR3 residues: CAWSHRQGDGYTF. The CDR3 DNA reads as TGTGCCTGGAGTCATAGACAGGGGGATGGCTACACCTTC. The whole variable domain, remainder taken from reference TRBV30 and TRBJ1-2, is SQTIHQWPATLVQPVGSPLSLECTVEGTSNPNLYWYRQAAGRGLQLLFYSVGIGQISSEVPQNLSASRPQDRQFILSSKKLLLSDSGFYLCAWSHRQGDGYTFGSGTRLTVV.

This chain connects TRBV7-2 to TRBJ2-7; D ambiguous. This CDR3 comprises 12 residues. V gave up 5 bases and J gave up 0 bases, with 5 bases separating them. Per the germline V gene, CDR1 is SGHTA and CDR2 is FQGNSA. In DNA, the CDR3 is TGTGCCAGCAGCCCGTCCTCCTACGAGCAGTACTTC. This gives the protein CASSPSSYEQYF.

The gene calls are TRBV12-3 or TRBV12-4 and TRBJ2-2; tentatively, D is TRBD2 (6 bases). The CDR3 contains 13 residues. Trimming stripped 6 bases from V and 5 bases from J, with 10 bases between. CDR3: CASSPAGTGELFF. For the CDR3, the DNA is TGTGCCAGCAGCCCGGCGGGAACCGGGGAGCTGTTTTTT.

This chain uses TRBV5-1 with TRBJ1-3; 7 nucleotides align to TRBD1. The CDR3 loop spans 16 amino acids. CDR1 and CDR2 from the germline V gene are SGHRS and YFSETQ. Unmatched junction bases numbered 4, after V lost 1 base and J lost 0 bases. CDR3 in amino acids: CASSLITGVSGNTIYF. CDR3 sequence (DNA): TGCGCCAGCAGCTTGATAACAGGGGTCTCTGGAAACACCATATATTTT.

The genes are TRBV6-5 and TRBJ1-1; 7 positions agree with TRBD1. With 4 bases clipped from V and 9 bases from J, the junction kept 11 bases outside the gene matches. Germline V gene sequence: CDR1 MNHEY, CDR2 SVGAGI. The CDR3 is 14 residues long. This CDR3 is CASSLVNRGGKAFF. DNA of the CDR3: TGTGCCAGCAGTTTAGTCAACAGGGGTGGCAAAGCTTTCTTT.

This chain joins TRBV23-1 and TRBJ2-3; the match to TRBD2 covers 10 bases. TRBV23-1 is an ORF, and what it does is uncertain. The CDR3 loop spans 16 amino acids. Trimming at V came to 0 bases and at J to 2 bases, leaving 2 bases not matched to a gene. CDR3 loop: CASSQSSGGITDTQYF. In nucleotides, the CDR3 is TGCGCCAGCAGTCAATCTAGCGGGGGGATCACAGATACGCAGTATTTT.

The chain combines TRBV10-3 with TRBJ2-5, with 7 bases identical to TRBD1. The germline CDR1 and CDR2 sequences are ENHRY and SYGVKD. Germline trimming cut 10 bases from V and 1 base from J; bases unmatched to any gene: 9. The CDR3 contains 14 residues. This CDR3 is CATRDTGVQETQYF. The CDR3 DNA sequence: TGTGCCACTAGGGATACAGGGGTCCAAGAGACCCAGTACTTC.

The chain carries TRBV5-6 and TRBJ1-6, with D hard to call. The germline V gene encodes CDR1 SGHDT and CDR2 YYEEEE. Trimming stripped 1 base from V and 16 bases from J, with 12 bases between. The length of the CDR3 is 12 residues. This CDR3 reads CASSLFADGLHF. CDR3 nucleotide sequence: TGTGCCAGCAGCTTGTTCGCGGATGGACTCCACTTT.

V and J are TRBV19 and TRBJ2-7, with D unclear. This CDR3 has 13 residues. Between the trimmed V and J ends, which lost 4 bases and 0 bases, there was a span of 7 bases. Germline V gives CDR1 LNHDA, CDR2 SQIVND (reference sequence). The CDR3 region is CASSSGLSYEQYF. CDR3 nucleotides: TGTGCCAGTAGTAGTGGGCTCTCCTACGAGCAGTACTTC. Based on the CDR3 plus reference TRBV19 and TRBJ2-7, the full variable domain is DGGITQSPKYLFRKEGQNVTLSCEQNLNHDAMYWYRQDPGQGLRLIYYSQIVNDFQKGDIAEGYSVSREKKESFPLTVTSAQKNPTAFYLCASSSGLSYEQYFGPGTRLTVT.

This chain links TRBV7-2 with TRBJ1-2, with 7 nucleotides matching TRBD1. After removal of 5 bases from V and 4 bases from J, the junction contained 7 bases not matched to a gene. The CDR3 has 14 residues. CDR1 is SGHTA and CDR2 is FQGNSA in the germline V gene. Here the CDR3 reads CASSGRQGPYGYTF. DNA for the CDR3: TGTGCCAGCAGCGGACGACAGGGACCCTATGGCTACACCTTC.

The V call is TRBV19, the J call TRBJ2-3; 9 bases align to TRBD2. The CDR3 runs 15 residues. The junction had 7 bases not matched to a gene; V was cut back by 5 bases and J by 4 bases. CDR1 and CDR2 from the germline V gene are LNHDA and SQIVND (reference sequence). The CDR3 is CASSHAGGPADTQYF. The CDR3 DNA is TGTGCCAGTAGTCATGCGGGGGGGCCGGCAGATACGCAGTATTTT.

CDR3 amino acids: CASSGRAGTEAFF. The CDR3 DNA is TGCGCCAGCAGTGGGAGGGCGGGCACTGAAGCTTTCTTT. The chain links TRBV10-2 to TRBJ1-1, with unresolved D. V was shortened by 4 bases and J by 4 bases, with 10 bases between the two germline ends. The CDR3 spans 13 residues. The germline CDR1 and CDR2 sequences are WSHSY and SAAADI.

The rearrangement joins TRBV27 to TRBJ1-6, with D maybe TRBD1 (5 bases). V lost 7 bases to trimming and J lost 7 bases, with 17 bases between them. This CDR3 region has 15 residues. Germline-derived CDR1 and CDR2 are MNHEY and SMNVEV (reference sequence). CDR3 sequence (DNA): TGTGCCAGCACCCTCTTTCTGGACACGAATTCACCCCTCCACTTT. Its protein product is CASTLFLDTNSPLHF.

This chain's CDR3 is CASSLGGEKGAGANVLTF. CDR3 DNA sequence: TGTGCCAGCAGCTTGGGTGGGGAAAAGGGGGCTGGGGCCAACGTCCTGACTTTC. The gene calls are TRBV5-4 and TRBJ2-6; maybe TRBD1 (6 bases). Per the germline V gene, CDR1 is SGHNT and CDR2 is YYREEE (reference sequence). The germline V and J ends were trimmed by 0 bases and 2 bases, with 15 bases remaining between them. This CDR3 comprises 18 residues.

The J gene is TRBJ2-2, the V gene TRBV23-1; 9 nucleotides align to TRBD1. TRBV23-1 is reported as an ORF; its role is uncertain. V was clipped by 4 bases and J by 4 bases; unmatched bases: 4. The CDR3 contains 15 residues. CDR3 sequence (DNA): TGCGCCAGCAGTCGACAGGGGGAGGTCACCGGGGAGCTGTTTTTT. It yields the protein CASSRQGEVTGELFF.

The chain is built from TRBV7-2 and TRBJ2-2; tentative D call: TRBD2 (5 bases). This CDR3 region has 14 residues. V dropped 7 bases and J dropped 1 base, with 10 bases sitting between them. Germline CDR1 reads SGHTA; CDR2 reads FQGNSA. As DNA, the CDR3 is TGTGCCAGCACCCGGGGTCTGAACACCGGGGAGCTGTTTTTT. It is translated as CASTRGLNTGELFF.

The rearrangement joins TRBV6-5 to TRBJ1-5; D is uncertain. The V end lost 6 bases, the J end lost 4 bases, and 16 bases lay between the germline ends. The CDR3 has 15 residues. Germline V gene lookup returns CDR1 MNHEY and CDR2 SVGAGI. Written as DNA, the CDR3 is TGTGCCAGCAGCGCCGGGGATTCGGGTAATCAGCCCCAGCATTTT. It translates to CASSAGDSGNQPQHF.

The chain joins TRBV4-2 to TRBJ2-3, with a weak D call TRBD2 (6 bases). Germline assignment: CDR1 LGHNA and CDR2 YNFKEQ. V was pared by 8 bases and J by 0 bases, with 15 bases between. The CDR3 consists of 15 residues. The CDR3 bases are TGTGCCAGCGGGATAAGGGAGGCTAGCACAGATACGCAGTATTTT. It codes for CASGIREASTDTQYF.

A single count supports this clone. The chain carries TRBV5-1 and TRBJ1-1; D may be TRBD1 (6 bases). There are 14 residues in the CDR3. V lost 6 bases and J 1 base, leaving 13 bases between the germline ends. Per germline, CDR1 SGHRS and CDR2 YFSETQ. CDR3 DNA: TGCGCCAGCACACCGGACAGTGGGAACACTGAAGCTTTCTTT. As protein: CASTPDSGNTEAFF.

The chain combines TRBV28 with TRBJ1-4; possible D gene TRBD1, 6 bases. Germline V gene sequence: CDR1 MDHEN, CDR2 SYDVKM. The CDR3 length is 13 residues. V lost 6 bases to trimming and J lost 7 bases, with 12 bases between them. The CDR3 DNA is TGTGCCAGCAGAATAGGGGGTAGTGAAAAACTGTTTTTT. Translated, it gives CASRIGGSEKLFF. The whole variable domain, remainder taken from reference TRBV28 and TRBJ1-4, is DVKVTQSSRYLVKRTGEKVFLECVQDMDHENMFWYRQDPGLGLRLIYFSYDVKMKEKGDIPEGYSVSREKKERFSLILESASTNQTSMYLCASRIGGSEKLFFGSGTQLSVL.

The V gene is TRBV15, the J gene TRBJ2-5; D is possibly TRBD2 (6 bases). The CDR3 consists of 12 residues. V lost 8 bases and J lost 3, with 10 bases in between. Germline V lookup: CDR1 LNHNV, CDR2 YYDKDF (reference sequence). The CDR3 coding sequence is TGTGCCACCTCCGGAGGGGAAGAGACCCAGTACTTC. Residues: CATSGGEETQYF. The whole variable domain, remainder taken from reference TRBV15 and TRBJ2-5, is DAMVIQNPRYQVTQFGKPVTLSCSQTLNHNVMYWYQQKSSQAPKLLFHYYDKDFNNEADTPDNFQSRRPNTSFCFLDIRSPGLGDTAMYLCATSGGEETQYFGPGTRLLVL.

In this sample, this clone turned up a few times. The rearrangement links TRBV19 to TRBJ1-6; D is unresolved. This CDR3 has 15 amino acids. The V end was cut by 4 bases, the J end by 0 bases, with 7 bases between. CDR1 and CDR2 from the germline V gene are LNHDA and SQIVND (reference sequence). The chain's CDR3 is CASSTFGSYNSPLHF. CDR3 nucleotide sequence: TGTGCCAGTAGTACCTTCGGCTCCTATAATTCACCCCTCCACTTT.